This T cell receptor beta chain originates from a study of human T cells and chemical hapten exposure. Sample time point: patch test 2, 6 weeks after DPC sensitization. Treatment denoted: therapeutic diphenylcyclopropenone sensitization with weekly scalp DPC. This clonotype was observed at least ten times. Germline CDR1 reads DFQATT; CDR2 reads SNEGSKA (reference sequence). The CDR3 contains 12 residues. Trimming pared 3 bases from V and 6 bases from J, leaving 11 bases between. TCRdb itself ran the RACE reads through MiXCR, one entry per CDR3 protein. The sample records just over 350,000 distinct CDR3 sequences, about 6% being singletons.

The chain carries TRBV20-1 and TRBJ1-1, with D unclear. Here the sequenced sample was whole blood, taken in connection with sensitization to the hapten diphenylcyclopropenone (DPC). The TCR comes from a woman in her late teens or twenties with alopecia areata. Some clones in this sample may be carry-over from other donors' samples. The CDR3 nucleotides are TGCAGTGCTAGTGTGGGAGGCGCTGAAGCTTTCTTT. This sequence encodes CSASVGGAEAFF.